The source of this T cell receptor beta chain is a study of OX40 agonist ivuxolimab in advanced cancers. Study as a whole: Dose-escalation cases comprised hepatocellular carcinoma, melanoma, renal cell or head and neck cancer. At 82.7% male, the cohort had a mean age of 60 years, ranging from about 20 to 90.

The CDR3 consists of 19 residues. In germline, CDR1 is SEHNR, CDR2 FQNEAQ (reference sequence). Trimming took 2 bases from V and 5 from J, leaving 25 bases between them. Profiling relied on immunoSEQ multiplex PCR, and the TCRdb table lists in-frame clones only, not all of them. The profile shows some 86,000 clones, 70% to 85% of them singletons. The sequencing used CD4+ or CD8+ T cells sorted from blood, collected in a trial of the OX40 agonist ivuxolimab. V and J are TRBV7-9 and TRBJ2-1; maybe TRBD2 (5 bases). The sequence was obtained from an adult with an advanced solid tumor such as melanoma, head and neck, liver or kidney cancer. The CDR3 bases are TGTGCCAGCAGCTTAAGTGGCGGAGCTTTGGGGAGATTCCACAATGAGCAGTTCTTC. Residues: CASSLSGGALGRFHNEQFF.